This TCR beta chain was sequenced for a study of long-term antiretroviral therapy in people with HIV. Researchers ran immunoSEQ v3.0 at survey level. Sequencing was performed with immunoSEQ multiplex PCR; in TCRdb, only in-frame clones are kept and a portion is missing. Of tens of thousands of clones in the sample, over 90% were seen once. Trimming removed 3 bases at V and 1 base at J, with 10 bases between. This CDR3 comprises 15 residues. The V gene's germline CDR1 is SGHRS and CDR2 YFSETQ. Turning to this clone: Its cognate antigen is unknown.

Study results and limitations: Viral resistance, ART adherence and therapy changes all lacked available data. Subsequent to ART, diversity was augmented yet persisted below that of transplant donor controls. Spans of CDR3 length were tighter for HIV repertoires than for controls. Dating from the mid-2000s to the late 2010s, the blood was possibly obtained under older ART regimens.

This sequence originates from a woman aged 35 to 49 with HIV. The sample consisted of unsorted PBMCs, taken 7.6 years after starting antiretroviral therapy. The chain joins TRBV5-1 to TRBJ2-2; possibly TRBD1 or TRBD2 for D (6 bases each). The CDR3 DNA follows: TGCGCCAGCAGCTCACAGGGAGGGAACACCGGGGAGCTGTTTTTT. Translating it yields CASSSQGGNTGELFF.